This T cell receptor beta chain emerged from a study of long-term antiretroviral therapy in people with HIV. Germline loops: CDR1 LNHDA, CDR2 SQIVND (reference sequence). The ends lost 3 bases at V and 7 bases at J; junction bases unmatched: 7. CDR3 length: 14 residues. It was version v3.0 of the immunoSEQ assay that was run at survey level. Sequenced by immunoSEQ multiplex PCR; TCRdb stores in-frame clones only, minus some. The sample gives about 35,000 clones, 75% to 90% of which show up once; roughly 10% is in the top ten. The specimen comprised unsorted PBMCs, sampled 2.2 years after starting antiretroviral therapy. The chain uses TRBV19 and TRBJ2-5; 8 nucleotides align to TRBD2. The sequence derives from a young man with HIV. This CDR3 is CASSITSGRRTQYF. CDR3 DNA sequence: TGTGCCAGTAGTATCACTAGCGGTAGGCGGACCCAGTACTTC.